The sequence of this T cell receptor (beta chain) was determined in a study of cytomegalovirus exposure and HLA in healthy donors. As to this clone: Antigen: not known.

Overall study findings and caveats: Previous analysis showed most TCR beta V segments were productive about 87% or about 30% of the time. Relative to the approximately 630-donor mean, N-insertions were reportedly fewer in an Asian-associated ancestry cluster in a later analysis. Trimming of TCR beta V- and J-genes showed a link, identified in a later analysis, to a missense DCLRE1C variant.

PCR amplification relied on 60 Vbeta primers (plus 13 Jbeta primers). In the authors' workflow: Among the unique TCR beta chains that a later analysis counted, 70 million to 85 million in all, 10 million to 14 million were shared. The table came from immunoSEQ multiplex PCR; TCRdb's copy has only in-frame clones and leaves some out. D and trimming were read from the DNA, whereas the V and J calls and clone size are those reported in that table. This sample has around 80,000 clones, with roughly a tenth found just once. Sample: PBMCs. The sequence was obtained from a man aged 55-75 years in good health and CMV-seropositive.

The chain's CDR3 is CASSPGLAGDRETQYF. CDR3 bases: TGTGCCAGCTCACCCGGACTAGCGGGAGATCGAGAGACCCAGTACTTC. The genes are TRBV18 and TRBJ2-5; 13 positions agree with TRBD2. CDR1 KGHSH and CDR2 LQKENI come from the germline V gene. The CDR3 extends over 16 amino acids. The junction had 5 bases not matched to a gene; V was cut back by 3 bases and J by 4 bases.